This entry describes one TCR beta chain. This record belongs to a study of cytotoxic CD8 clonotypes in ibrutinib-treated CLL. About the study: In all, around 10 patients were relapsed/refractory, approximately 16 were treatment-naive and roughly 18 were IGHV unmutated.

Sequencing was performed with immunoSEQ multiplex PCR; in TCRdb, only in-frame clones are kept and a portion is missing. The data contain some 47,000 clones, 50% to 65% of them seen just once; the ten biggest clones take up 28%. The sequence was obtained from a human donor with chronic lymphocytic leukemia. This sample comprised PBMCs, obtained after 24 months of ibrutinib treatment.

Written as DNA, the CDR3 is TGTGCCAGCAGCCTGTCCGCTAGCACAGATACGCAGTATTTT. This encodes CASSLSASTDTQYF. The chain has TRBV5-4 and TRBJ2-3; D gene uncertain. V was clipped by 4 bases and J by 0 bases, with 9 bases between them. CDR1 and CDR2 (germline): SGHNT, YYREEE (reference sequence). The CDR3 has 14 residues.